The text below deals with one T cell receptor (beta chain). The antigen is undetermined. The sample comes from a study of T-cell reconstitution after alpha-beta-depleted transplantation in children. Study-level results: Recipient T cells and thymic progenitors that survived gave rise to the high TCRbeta diversity observed at day 60 in some patients. A year post-transplant, T-cell counts and diversity derived mostly from newly produced T cells. Two months or so post-transplant, alpha-beta T cells reportedly derived from several hundred expanded graft clones.

For TCRbeta, the library was prepared with unique molecular identifiers. Via MiXCR, TCRdb re-called the PCR reads, giving one row per CDR3 protein. The data show roughly 490,000 distinct CDR3 sequences, roughly 11% seen once. The TCR comes from a female patient aged 2-10 years who had a stem cell transplant for aplastic anemia, so the T cells may come from the graft donor. The material sequenced was PBMCs, mostly from graft donor cells, taken 180 days after TCRalphabeta/CD19-depleted stem cell transplant.

The CDR3, as DNA: TGCAGTGCTCATAGCGGGCGGAATAGGCAGCAGTACTTC. It encodes CSAHSGRNRQQYF. The chain has TRBV20-1 and TRBJ2-7; 7 nucleotides agree with TRBD2. V dropped 5 bases and J dropped 8; count of bases not matched to a gene: 12. Germline lookup yields CDR1 DFQATT and CDR2 SNEGSKA (reference sequence). This CDR3 is 13 amino acids long.